This passage covers 15 T cell receptor beta chains from one sample sequenced in a study of human T cells and chemical hapten exposure. The time point is: pre-sensitization, week 0. Treatment noted: therapeutic diphenylcyclopropenone sensitization with weekly scalp DPC. TCRdb fed the RACE reads into MiXCR, producing one record per CDR3 protein. The sample gives 60,000 to 80,000 distinct CDR3 sequences, around 6.6% of which show up once; about 1.5% is in the top ten. The specimen comprised whole blood, sampled in connection with sensitization to the hapten diphenylcyclopropenone (DPC). These receptors were obtained from a woman in her 30s with alopecia areata. Some clones in this sample may be carry-over from other donors' samples.

There are a few counts of this clonotype. The gene calls are TRBV2 and TRBJ1-1; D gene unclear. Germline V gives CDR1 SNHLY, CDR2 FYNNEI. The CDR3 has 10 amino acids. V lost 2 bases and J lost 10, with 5 bases in between. Here the CDR3 reads CASSELLAFF. The CDR3 nucleotides read TGTGCCAGCAGTGAATTGTTAGCTTTCTTT.

This clonotype appeared many times. The chain recombines TRBV7-9 with TRBJ1-1; 9 nucleotides line up with TRBD1. Trimming took 2 bases from V and 0 from J; bases not matched to a gene: 10. The CDR3 spans 18 residues. Germline V lookup: CDR1 SEHNR, CDR2 FQNEAQ (reference sequence). The CDR3 sequence: CASSLLRSGTGLNTEAFF. The CDR3 DNA sequence: TGTGCCAGCAGCTTATTAAGGTCCGGGACAGGGTTGAACACTGAAGCTTTCTTT.

This clonotype was detected ten times or more. The rearrangement links TRBV6-5 to TRBJ1-5; 7 bases match TRBD1. This CDR3 has 17 amino acids. Germline V gene data show CDR1 as MNHEY and CDR2 as SVGAGI. With 6 bases clipped from V and 0 bases from J, the junction kept 11 bases outside the gene matches. DNA of the CDR3: TGTGCCAGCAGAGTAACAGGGGAGCTTTCTAGCAATCAGCCCCAGCATTTT. Its protein product is CASRVTGELSSNQPQHF.

This clonotype was seen ten or more times. This rearrangement joins TRBV29-1 to TRBJ2-3, with D unresolved. Trimming removed 0 bases from V and 0 bases from J, with 7 bases in between. This CDR3 comprises 14 residues. Germline CDR1 is SQVTM and CDR2 is ANQGSEA. The CDR3 sequence: CSVEDRGSTDTQYF. DNA for the CDR3: TGCAGCGTTGAAGATCGCGGAAGCACAGATACGCAGTATTTT.

The table lists this clonotype with many counts. The chain links TRBV29-1 to TRBJ1-2; TRBD1 is a possible D gene (5 bases). The germline V gene encodes CDR1 SQVTM and CDR2 ANQGSEA. The length of the CDR3 is 13 residues. Between the trimmed V and J ends, which lost 0 bases and 6 bases, there was a span of 11 bases. The DNA for the CDR3 is TGCAGCGTTGAAGACAGGGCCCCCGATGGCTACACCTTC. It translates to CSVEDRAPDGYTF.

This clonotype was picked up a small number of times. This rearrangement joins TRBV5-1 to TRBJ1-5; D is undetermined. This CDR3 region has 13 residues. Germline V gives CDR1 SGHRS, CDR2 YFSETQ. V was trimmed by 5 bases and J by 5 bases, leaving 11 bases between them. CDR3 bases: TGCGCCAGCAGACCGGGGATAGATCAGCCCCAGCATTTT. Translation: CASRPGIDQPQHF.

This clonotype was counted ten times or more. This sequence joins TRBV3-1 and TRBJ1-1; D is unresolved. Trimming cost V 2 bases and J 11 bases, with 15 bases left between them. The CDR3 spans 13 residues. CDR1 is LGHDT and CDR2 is YNNKEL in the germline V gene (reference sequence). The CDR3 is CASSQRPRASAFF. The CDR3 DNA is TGTGCCAGCAGCCAAAGGCCGCGGGCGTCCGCTTTCTTT.

This clonotype has ten or more counts. The chain recombines TRBV7-9 with TRBJ1-1; TRBD1 matches 7 bases. Germline V gene lookup returns CDR1 SEHNR and CDR2 FQNEAQ (reference sequence). The CDR3 covers 15 residues. V dropped 6 bases and J dropped 0; count of bases not matched to a gene: 7. The CDR3 sequence: CASRPRQGMNTEAFF. CDR3 sequence (DNA): TGTGCCAGCAGACCACGACAGGGAATGAACACTGAAGCTTTCTTT.

This clonotype was counted many times. The V gene is TRBV15, the J gene TRBJ2-2; D unresolved. The V end lost 4 bases, the J end lost 2 bases, and 11 bases lay between the germline ends. Per germline, CDR1 LNHNV and CDR2 YYDKDF (reference sequence). The CDR3 has 15 residues. The CDR3 region has the DNA TGTGCCACCAGCAAGATGGACGGAAACACCGGGGAGCTGTTTTTT. Protein sequence: CATSKMDGNTGELFF.

This clonotype was picked up many times. The V and J genes are TRBV3-1 and TRBJ2-7, with TRBD2 matching over 10 bases. The CDR3 covers 14 residues. Germline CDR1 and CDR2: LGHDT and YNNKEL (reference sequence). Trimming cost V 5 bases and J 4 bases; bases outside gene matches: 5. The CDR3 region is CASSSAGGPYEQYF. CDR3 bases: TGTGCCAGCAGCTCAGCGGGGGGGCCGTACGAGCAGTACTTC.

This clonotype was counted at least ten times. This chain connects TRBV7-9 to TRBJ1-2, with a possible D match to TRBD1 (5 bases). CDR3 size: 16 residues. CDR1 and CDR2 (germline): SEHNR, FQNEAQ (reference sequence). The V and J ends lost 1 base and 5 bases respectively, with 17 bases between them. The CDR3 loop reads CASSLGRGGALYGYTF. The CDR3 nucleotides read TGTGCCAGCAGCTTAGGGAGAGGAGGGGCGCTGTATGGCTACACCTTC.

This clonotype was counted at least ten times. The CDR3 bases are TGTGCCAGCAGCTTCCTTCTACTAGCGCTAACAGATACGCAGTATTTT. Translating it yields CASSFLLLALTDTQYF. The rearrangement joins TRBV11-2 to TRBJ2-3, with 7 bases matching TRBD2. Trimming took 3 bases from V and 3 from J; bases not matched to a gene: 9. Germline loops: CDR1 SGHAT, CDR2 FQNNGV. CDR3 length: 16 residues.

This clonotype was observed many times. The chain is built from TRBV27 and TRBJ1-2, with TRBD1 matching over 8 bases. Germline-derived CDR1 and CDR2 are MNHEY and SMNVEV (reference sequence). The CDR3 covers 13 residues. The V gene end was trimmed by 4 bases and the J gene end by 4 bases; junction bases not matched to a gene: 2. The CDR3 sequence: CASSYGQGYGYTF. CDR3 in DNA: TGTGCCAGCAGTTACGGACAGGGCTATGGCTACACCTTC.

In this sample, this clonotype turned up a few times. V usage is TRBV5-6 and J usage is TRBJ2-7; D unclear. Trimming took off 4 bases at V and 1 base at J, with 12 bases between the two ends. The length of the CDR3 is 14 residues. CDR1 and CDR2 (germline): SGHDT, YYEEEE. CDR3 coding DNA: TGTGCCAGCAGCACCCCAGGTTATTCCTACGAGCAGTACTTC. It specifies CASSTPGYSYEQYF.

Ten or more counts support this clonotype. V is TRBV24-1 and J is TRBJ1-5, with D possibly matching TRBD1 (5 bases). V lost 1 base and J 4 bases, leaving 22 bases between the germline ends. CDR1 and CDR2 (germline): KGHDR, SFDVKD. CDR3 length: 19 amino acids. The chain's CDR3 is CATSDLLSGSRDPNQPQHF. Here the CDR3 DNA reads TGTGCCACCAGTGATTTACTTTCCGGTTCCAGGGACCCGAATCAGCCCCAGCATTTT.